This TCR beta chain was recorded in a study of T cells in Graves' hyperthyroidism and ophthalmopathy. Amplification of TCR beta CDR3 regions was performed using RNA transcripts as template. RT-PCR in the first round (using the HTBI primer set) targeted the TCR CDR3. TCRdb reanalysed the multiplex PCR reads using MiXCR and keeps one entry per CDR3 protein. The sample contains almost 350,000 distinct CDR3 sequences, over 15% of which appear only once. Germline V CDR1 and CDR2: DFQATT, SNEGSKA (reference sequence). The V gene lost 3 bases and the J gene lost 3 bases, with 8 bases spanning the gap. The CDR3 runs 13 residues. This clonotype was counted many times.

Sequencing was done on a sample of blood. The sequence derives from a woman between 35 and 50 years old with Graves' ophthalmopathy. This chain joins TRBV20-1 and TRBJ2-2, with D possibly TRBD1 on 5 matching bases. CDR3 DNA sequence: TGCAGTGCTAGCAGGGCTCACACCGGGGAGCTGTTTTTT. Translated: CSASRAHTGELFF.